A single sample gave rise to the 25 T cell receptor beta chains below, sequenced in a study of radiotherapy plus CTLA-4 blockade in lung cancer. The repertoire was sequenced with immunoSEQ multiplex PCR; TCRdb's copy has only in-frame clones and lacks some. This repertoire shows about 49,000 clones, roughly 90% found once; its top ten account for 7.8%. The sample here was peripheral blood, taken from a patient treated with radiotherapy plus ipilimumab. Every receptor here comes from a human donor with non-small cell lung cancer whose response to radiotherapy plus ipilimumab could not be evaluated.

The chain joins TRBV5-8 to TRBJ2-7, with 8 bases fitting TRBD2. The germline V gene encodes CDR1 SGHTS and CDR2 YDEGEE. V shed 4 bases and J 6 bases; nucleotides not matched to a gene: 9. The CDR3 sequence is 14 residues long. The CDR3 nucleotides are TGTGCCAGCAGCCGACTACGCGGGGGGAGCGAGCAGTACTTC. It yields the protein CASSRLRGGSEQYF.

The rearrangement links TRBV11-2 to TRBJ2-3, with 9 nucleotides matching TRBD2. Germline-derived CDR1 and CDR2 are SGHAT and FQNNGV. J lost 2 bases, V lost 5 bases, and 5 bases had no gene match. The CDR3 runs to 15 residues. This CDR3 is CASSRQREVTDTQYF. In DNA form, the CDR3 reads TGTGCCAGCAGCCGCCAGCGGGAGGTCACAGATACGCAGTATTTT.

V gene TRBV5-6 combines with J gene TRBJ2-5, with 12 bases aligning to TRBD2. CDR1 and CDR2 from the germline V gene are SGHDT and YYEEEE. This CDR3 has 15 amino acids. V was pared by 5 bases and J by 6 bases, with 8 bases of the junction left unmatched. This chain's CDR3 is CASSLTSGSRKTQYF. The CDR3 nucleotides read TGTGCCAGCAGTTTGACTAGCGGGAGCCGGAAGACCCAGTACTTC.

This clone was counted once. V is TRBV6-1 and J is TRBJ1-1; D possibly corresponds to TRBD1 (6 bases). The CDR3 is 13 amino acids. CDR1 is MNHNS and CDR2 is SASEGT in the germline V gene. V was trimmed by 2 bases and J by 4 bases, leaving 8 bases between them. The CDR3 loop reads CASSEQGTTEAFF. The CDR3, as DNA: TGTGCCAGCAGTGAACAGGGGACCACTGAAGCTTTCTTT.

The CDR3 region is CASSMGTNSPLHF. DNA for the CDR3: TGTGCCAGTAGTATGGGCACCAATTCACCCCTCCACTTT. The gene calls are TRBV19 and TRBJ1-6; D is unclear. Germline assignment: CDR1 LNHDA and CDR2 SQIVND (reference sequence). Trimming cost V 3 bases and J 7 bases, with 7 bases left between them. The CDR3 runs 13 residues.

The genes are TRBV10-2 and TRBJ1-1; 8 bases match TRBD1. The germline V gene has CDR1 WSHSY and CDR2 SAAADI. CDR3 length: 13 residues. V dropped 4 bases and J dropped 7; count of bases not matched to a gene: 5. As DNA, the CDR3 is TGCGCCAGCAGTGCCGGACAGGGCCTTGAAGCTTTCTTT. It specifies CASSAGQGLEAFF.

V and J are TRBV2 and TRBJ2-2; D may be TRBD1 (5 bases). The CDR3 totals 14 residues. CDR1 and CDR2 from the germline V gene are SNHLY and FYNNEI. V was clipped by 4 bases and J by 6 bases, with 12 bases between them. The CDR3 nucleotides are TGTGCCAGCAGTGGTGTGCCCAGGGCCGGGGAGCTGTTTTTT. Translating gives CASSGVPRAGELFF.

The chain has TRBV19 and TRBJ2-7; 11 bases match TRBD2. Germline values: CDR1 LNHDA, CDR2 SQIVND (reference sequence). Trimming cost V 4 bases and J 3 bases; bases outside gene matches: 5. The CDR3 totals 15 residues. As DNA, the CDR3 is TGTGCCAGTAGTAGAGGGACTAGCGGAGACTACGAGCAGTACTTC. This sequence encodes CASSRGTSGDYEQYF.

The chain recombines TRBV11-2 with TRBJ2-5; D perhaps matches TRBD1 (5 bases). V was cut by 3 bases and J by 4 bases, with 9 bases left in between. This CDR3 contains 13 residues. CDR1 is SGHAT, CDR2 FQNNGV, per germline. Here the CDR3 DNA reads TGTGCCAGCAGCTTCTCAACAGGAGAGACCCAGTACTTC. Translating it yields CASSFSTGETQYF.

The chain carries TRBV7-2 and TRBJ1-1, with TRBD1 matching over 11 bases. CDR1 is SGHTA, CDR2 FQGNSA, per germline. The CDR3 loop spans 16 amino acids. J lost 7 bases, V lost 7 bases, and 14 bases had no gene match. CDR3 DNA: TGTGCCAGCACCGGGGGGACAGGGGGGGGGAACGTTGAAGCTTTCTTT. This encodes CASTGGTGGGNVEAFF.

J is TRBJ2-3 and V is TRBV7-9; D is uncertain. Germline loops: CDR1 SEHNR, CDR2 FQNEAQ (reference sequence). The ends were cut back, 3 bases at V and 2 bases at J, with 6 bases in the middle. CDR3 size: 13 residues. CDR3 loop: CASSFQITDTQYF. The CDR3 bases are TGTGCCAGCAGCTTCCAAATCACAGATACGCAGTATTTT. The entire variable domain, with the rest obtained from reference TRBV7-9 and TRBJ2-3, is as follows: DTGVSQNPRHKITKRGQNVTFRCDPISEHNRLYWYRQTLGQGPEFLTYFQNEAQLEKSRLLSDRFSAERPKGSFSTLEIQRTEQGDSAMYLCASSFQITDTQYFGPGTRLTVL.

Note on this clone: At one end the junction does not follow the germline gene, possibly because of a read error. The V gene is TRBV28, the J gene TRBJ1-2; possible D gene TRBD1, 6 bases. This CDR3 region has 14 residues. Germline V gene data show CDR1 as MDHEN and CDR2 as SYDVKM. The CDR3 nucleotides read TGTGCCAGCAGCTTATCGGGGGGCGGCTATGGCTACACCTTC. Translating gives CASSLSGGGYGYTF.

CDR3 DNA: TGCGCCAGCAGCCCCTTCAGGGAGGGTAGCTATGGCTACACCTTC. Its translation: CASSPFREGSYGYTF. The chain couples TRBV4-1 to TRBJ1-2, with D perhaps TRBD1 (5 bases). Trimming shortened V by 4 bases and J by 4 bases, and 16 bases separated the two germline ends. Germline values: CDR1 MGHRA, CDR2 YSYEKL. The CDR3 spans 15 residues.

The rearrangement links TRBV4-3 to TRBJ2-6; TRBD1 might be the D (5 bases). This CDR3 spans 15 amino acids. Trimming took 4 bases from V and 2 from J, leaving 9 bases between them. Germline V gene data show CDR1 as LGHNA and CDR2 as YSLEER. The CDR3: CASSLIGAGANVLTF. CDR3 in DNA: TGCGCCAGCAGCCTGATAGGGGCTGGGGCCAACGTCCTGACTTTC.

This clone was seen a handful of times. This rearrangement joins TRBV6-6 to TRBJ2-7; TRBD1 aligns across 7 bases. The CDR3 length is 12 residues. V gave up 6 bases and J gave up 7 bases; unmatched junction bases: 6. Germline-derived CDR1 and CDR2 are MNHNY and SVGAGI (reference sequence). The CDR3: CASRRGPSEQYF. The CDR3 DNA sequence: TGTGCCAGCAGAAGGGGGCCGTCAGAGCAGTACTTC.

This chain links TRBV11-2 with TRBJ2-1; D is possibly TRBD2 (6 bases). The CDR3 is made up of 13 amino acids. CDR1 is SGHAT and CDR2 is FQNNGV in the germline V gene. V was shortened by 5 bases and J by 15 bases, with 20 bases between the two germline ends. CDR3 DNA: TGTGCCAGCAGCACCTGGGGCGGGGCCTTCCCGTTCTTC. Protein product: CASSTWGGAFPFF.

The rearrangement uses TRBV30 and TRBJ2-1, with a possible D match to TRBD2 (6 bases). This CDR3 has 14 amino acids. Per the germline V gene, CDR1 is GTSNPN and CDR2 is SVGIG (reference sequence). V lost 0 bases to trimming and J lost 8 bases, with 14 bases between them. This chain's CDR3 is CAWSVLGGVDEQFF. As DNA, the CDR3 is TGTGCCTGGAGTGTCTTGGGCGGGGTCGATGAGCAGTTCTTC.

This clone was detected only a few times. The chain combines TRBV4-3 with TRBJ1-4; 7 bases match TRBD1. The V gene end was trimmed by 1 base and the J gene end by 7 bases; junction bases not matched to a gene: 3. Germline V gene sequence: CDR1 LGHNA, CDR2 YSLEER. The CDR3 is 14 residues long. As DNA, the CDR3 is TGCGCCAGCAGCCAAGGACAGGGCACTGAAAAACTGTTTTTT. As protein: CASSQGQGTEKLFF.

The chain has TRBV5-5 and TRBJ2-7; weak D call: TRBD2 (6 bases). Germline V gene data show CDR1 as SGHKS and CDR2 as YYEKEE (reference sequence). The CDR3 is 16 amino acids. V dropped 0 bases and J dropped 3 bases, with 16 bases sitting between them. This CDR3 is CASSLGGSAGDYEQYF. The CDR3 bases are TGTGCCAGCAGCTTGGGGGGGTCAGCGGGCGACTACGAGCAGTACTTC.

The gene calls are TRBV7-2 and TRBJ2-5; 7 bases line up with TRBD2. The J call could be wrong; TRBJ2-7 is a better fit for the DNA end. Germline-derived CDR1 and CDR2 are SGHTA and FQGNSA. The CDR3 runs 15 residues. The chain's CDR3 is CASSWSLSSGYEQYF. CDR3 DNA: TGTGCCAGCAGCTGGTCCCTTTCTAGCGGCTACGAGCAGTACTTC.

This CDR3 reads CASSLGGGVNQPQHF. CDR3 DNA: TGTGCCAGCAGCTTGGGGGGGGGCGTCAATCAGCCCCAGCATTTT. V usage is TRBV5-4 and J usage is TRBJ1-5; possible D gene TRBD1, 6 bases. V shed 0 bases and J shed 3 bases, with 10 bases lying between them. CDR1 SGHNT and CDR2 YYREEE come from the germline V gene (reference sequence). The CDR3 is 15 amino acids.

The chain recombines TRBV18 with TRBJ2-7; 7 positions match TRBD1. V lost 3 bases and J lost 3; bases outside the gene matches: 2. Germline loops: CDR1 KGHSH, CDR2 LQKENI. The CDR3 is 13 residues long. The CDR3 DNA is TGTGCCAGCTCACCGCAGGGGGACTACGAGCAGTACTTC. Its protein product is CASSPQGDYEQYF.

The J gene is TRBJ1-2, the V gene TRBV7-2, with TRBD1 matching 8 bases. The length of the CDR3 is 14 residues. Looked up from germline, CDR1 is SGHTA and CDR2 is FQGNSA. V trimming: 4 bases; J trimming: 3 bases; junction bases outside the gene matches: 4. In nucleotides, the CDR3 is TGTGCCAGCAGCTCGCTGACAGGGGACTATGGCTACACCTTC. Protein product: CASSSLTGDYGYTF.

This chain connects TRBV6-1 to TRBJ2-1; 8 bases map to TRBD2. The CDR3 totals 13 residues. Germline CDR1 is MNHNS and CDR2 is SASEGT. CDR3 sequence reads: CASGAVMNNEQFF. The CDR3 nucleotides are TGTGCTAGCGGGGCAGTGATGAACAATGAGCAGTTCTTC.

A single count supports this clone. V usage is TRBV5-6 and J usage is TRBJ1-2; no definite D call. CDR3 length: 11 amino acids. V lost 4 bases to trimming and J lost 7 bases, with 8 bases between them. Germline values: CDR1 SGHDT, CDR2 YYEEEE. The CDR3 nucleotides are TGTGCCAGCAGCCGTACGGGTGGCTACACCTTC. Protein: CASSRTGGYTF.